The clone carrying this TCR beta chain was recorded at least ten times. MiXCR was run by TCRdb on the 5' RACE reads, yielding one entry per CDR3 protein. This table holds about 62,000 distinct CDR3 sequences, around 30% found once. The germline V and J ends were trimmed by 0 bases and 4 bases, with 10 bases remaining between them. Per germline, CDR1 SGHRS and CDR2 YFSETQ. CDR3 length: 15 residues. What was sequenced was tumor-infiltrating naive CD4+ T cells sorted from the breast tumor. Subset noted: naive CD4+ T cells, CD4+CD45RA+CD25-. The chain couples TRBV5-1 to TRBJ2-2, with unresolved D. The TCR was taken from a female donor with breast cancer. CDR3 protein: CASSLAGVVTGELFF. The CDR3 DNA is TGCGCCAGCAGCTTGGCTGGAGTCGTCACCGGGGAGCTGTTTTTT.